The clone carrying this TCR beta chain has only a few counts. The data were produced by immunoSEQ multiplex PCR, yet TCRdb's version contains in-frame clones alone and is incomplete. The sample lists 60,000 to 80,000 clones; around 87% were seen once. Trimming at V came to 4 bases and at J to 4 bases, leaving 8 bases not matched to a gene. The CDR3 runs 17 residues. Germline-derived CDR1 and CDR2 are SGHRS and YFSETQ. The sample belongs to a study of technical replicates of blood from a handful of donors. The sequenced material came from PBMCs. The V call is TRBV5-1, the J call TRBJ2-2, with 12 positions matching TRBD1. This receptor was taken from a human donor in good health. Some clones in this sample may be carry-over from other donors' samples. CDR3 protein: CASSETPGQGATGELFF. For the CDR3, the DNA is TGCGCCAGCAGCGAAACCCCGGGACAGGGGGCCACCGGGGAGCTGTTTTTT.